Listed below are T cell receptor beta chains from one sample, sequenced in a study of T and B cells in COVID-19 patients. TCRdb re-called the multiplex PCR reads with MiXCR, one entry per CDR3 protein. The table records several thousand distinct CDR3 sequences, 33% of them present only once. The sequencing input was blood. Every receptor here comes from a human donor who had recovered from COVID-19. Both conserved end residues are part of each CDR3. A D gene is named only where the DNA matches it firmly. Clone sizes are given selectively: once, few, many, or a class where the clone is expanded.

D gene	V gene	J gene	clone size	CDR3 protein	CDR3 DNA
-	TRBV6-5	TRBJ2-1	-	CASSLSAGIGFYNEQFF	TGTGCCAGCAGTCTGTCAGCGGGCATAGGCTTCTACAATGAGCAGTTCTTC
-	TRBV14	TRBJ2-3	few	CASSQTAGRSTDTQYF	TGTGCCAGCAGCCAAACGGCGGGACGTAGCACAGATACGCAGTATTTT
TRBD1	TRBV5-1	TRBJ2-1	-	CASSYGQGNEQFF	TGCGCCAGCAGCTACGGACAGGGTAATGAGCAGTTCTTC
TRBD1	TRBV20-1	TRBJ2-3	-	CSARALDRGLTDTQYF	TGCAGTGCTAGAGCCCTAGACAGGGGGCTCACAGATACGCAGTATTTT
TRBD1	TRBV6-6	TRBJ2-7	-	CASSLLPGQGAYEQYF	TGTGCCAGCAGTTTGCTCCCGGGACAGGGGGCCTACGAGCAGTACTTC
-	TRBV5-4	TRBJ2-5	-	CASSPGPQETQYF	TGTGCCAGCAGCCCGGGACCACAAGAGACCCAGTACTTC
-	TRBV27	TRBJ2-7	-	CASSAGTSESYEQYF	TGTGCCAGCAGCGCCGGGACATCTGAGTCCTACGAGCAGTACTTC
-	TRBV6-2/TRBV6-3	TRBJ2-7	-	CASSYGGRQGSSYEQYF	TGTGCCAGCAGTTACGGGGGGCGACAGGGAAGCTCCTACGAGCAGTACTTC
TRBD1	TRBV6-5	TRBJ1-2	-	CASTLTGGGYGYTF	TGTGCCAGCACCCTGACAGGGGGCGGATATGGCTACACCTTC
-	TRBV30	TRBJ2-3	-	CAWKYKWNTDTQYF	TGTGCCTGGAAATATAAATGGAATACGGATACGCAGTATTTT
-	TRBV19	TRBJ2-1	medium-sized	CASSGGTAHNEQFF	TGTGCCAGTAGTGGAGGGACGGCCCACAATGAGCAGTTCTTC
-	TRBV6-6	TRBJ2-2	few	CASSYSSLRGVRAGELFF	TGTGCCAGCAGTTACTCGAGTCTAAGAGGGGTGAGGGCCGGGGAGCTGTTTTTT
TRBD2	TRBV7-2	TRBJ2-2	-	CASRRGGTNTGELFF	TGTGCCAGCCGGCGGGGGGGCACGAACACCGGGGAGCTGTTTTTT
-	TRBV15	TRBJ2-7	medium-sized	CATSRDYGVGQYF	TGTGCCACCAGCAGAGATTACGGGGTAGGGCAGTACTTC
-	TRBV27	TRBJ1-2	-	CASSPETGGYGYTF	TGTGCCAGCAGTCCGGAGACAGGCGGCTATGGCTACACCTTC
TRBD1	TRBV5-1	TRBJ2-3	-	CASSLEGQGAGDTQYF	TGCGCCAGCAGCTTGGAAGGGCAGGGGGCAGGGGATACGCAGTATTTT
TRBD2	TRBV29-1	TRBJ2-7	medium-sized	CSVVGLAGVHEQYF	TGCAGCGTTGTCGGGCTAGCGGGAGTCCACGAGCAGTACTTC
-	TRBV19	TRBJ1-2	few	CASSIGEGYGYTF	TGTGCCAGTAGTATAGGTGAAGGCTATGGCTACACCTTC
-	TRBV15	TRBJ2-4	few	CATSRDSPLAKNIQYF	TGTGCCACCAGCAGAGACAGTCCCCTAGCCAAAAACATTCAGTACTTC
TRBD2	TRBV10-2	TRBJ2-5	-	CASSPGTSGSPEYF	TGCGCCAGCAGCCCCGGGACTAGCGGCTCCCCGGAGTACTTC
-	TRBV19	TRBJ2-3	medium-sized	CASSMTTSKHTQYF	TGTGCCAGTAGTATGACGACTAGTAAACATACGCAGTATTTT
TRBD1	TRBV29-1	TRBJ1-6	-	CSGAQGAGSPLHF	TGCAGCGGTGCACAGGGGGCAGGGTCACCCCTCCACTTT
-	TRBV6-1	TRBJ2-1	few	CASSETRWTYNEQFF	TGTGCCAGCAGCGAGACGAGGTGGACCTACAATGAGCAGTTCTTC
TRBD2	TRBV6-5	TRBJ2-7	medium-sized	CASSYSSGSSYEQYF	TGTGCCAGCAGTTACTCTAGCGGGAGCTCCTACGAGCAGTACTTC
-	TRBV19	TRBJ2-1	medium-sized	CASSRVGSSYNEQFF	TGTGCCAGTAGTCGGGTAGGGAGCTCCTACAATGAGCAGTTCTTC
TRBD1	TRBV7-2	TRBJ2-1	-	CASSLTQGALYNEQFF	TGTGCCAGCAGCTTGACACAGGGGGCCCTCTACAATGAGCAGTTCTTC
TRBD1	TRBV12-3/TRBV12-4	TRBJ2-7	few	CATSRWDSSPGEQYF	TGTGCCACCTCGCGGTGGGACAGTTCCCCCGGCGAGCAGTACTTC
-	TRBV5-5	TRBJ1-2	-	CASSPSGSNYGYTF	TGCGCCAGCAGCCCGTCAGGTTCTAACTATGGCTACACCTTC
-	TRBV6-1	TRBJ1-1	-	CASSPGLPGNTEAFF	TGTGCCAGCTCCCCCGGCCTTCCGGGGAACACTGAAGCTTTCTTT
-	TRBV10-3	TRBJ2-2	-	CAISDPRLTGELFF	TGTGCCATCAGTGATCCCCGATTGACCGGGGAGCTGTTTTTT
-	TRBV5-4	TRBJ2-5	-	CASSLGQVQETQYF	TGTGCCAGCAGCTTGGGGCAGGTTCAAGAGACCCAGTACTTC